Presented here are 20 T cell receptor beta chains from one specimen sequenced in a study of OX40 agonist ivuxolimab in advanced cancers. Here immunoSEQ multiplex PCR was the method, and the copy in TCRdb shows in-frame clones only, minus some. The repertoire holds about 55,000 clones, with more than 75% as singletons. This sample comprised CD4+ or CD8+ T cells sorted from blood, obtained in a trial of the OX40 agonist ivuxolimab. The source of these receptors is an adult with an advanced solid tumor such as melanoma, head and neck, liver or kidney cancer.

CDR3 amino acids: CSVEDRRGRSITDTQYF. The CDR3 DNA is TGCAGCGTTGAAGACCGCAGGGGCAGAAGTATCACAGATACGCAGTATTTT. The chain couples TRBV29-1 to TRBJ2-3; perhaps TRBD1 as D (6 bases). The CDR3 has 17 amino acids. CDR1 is SQVTM, CDR2 ANQGSEA, per germline. V was cut by 0 bases and J by 2 bases, with 18 bases left in between.

The rearrangement joins TRBV13 to TRBJ2-3; 11 bases align to TRBD1. Germline CDR1 PRHDT, CDR2 FYEKMQ (reference sequence). The CDR3 consists of 16 residues. V was clipped by 5 bases and J by 5 bases; unmatched bases: 9. CDR3 DNA sequence: TGTGCCAGCAGCCCCCAGCCGGGACAGGGGGAAGATACGCAGTATTTT. Its translation is CASSPQPGQGEDTQYF.

On this clone itself: A read error may account for a junction end that differs from germline. The rearrangement links TRBV10-3 to TRBJ1-1, with D unresolved. The germline CDR1 and CDR2 sequences are ENHRY and SYGVKD. The CDR3 contains 14 residues. In DNA form, the CDR3 reads TGTGCCATCAGTGATATAGTCCCTCCGACTGTAGCTTTCTTT. It specifies CAISDIVPPTVAFF.

In this sample, this clone turned up a few times. This rearrangement joins TRBV11-3 to TRBJ2-3, with a weak D call TRBD1 (6 bases). This CDR3 is built from 14 residues. V lost 5 bases and J 2 bases, leaving 11 bases between the germline ends. CDR1 and CDR2 from the germline V gene are SGHNT and YENEEA. In nucleotides, the CDR3 is TGTGCCAGCAGCCTCACAGGGTTCACAGATACGCAGTATTTT. Translated: CASSLTGFTDTQYF.

The chain combines TRBV7-9 with TRBJ1-4; D not resolved. The ends were cut back, 3 bases at V and 8 bases at J, with 10 bases in the middle. Germline V lookup: CDR1 SEHNR, CDR2 FQNEAQ (reference sequence). This CDR3 contains 13 residues. Here the CDR3 reads CASSFADGEKLFF. The CDR3 DNA reads as TGTGCCAGCAGCTTCGCGGACGGCGAAAAACTGTTTTTT. Filled out from reference TRBV7-9 and TRBJ1-4, the complete variable domain reads DTGVSQNPRHKITKRGQNVTFRCDPISEHNRLYWYRQTLGQGPEFLTYFQNEAQLEKSRLLSDRFSAERPKGSFSTLEIQRTEQGDSAMYLCASSFADGEKLFFGSGTQLSVL.

This clone has a single count. The chain is built from TRBV11-2 and TRBJ2-2; D possibly corresponds to TRBD2 (6 bases). This CDR3 contains 16 residues. Germline V lookup: CDR1 SGHAT, CDR2 FQNNGV. V gave up 4 bases and J gave up 2 bases, with 14 bases separating them. DNA for the CDR3: TGTGCCAGCAGCTCCCGACTAGGATTTAACACCGGGGAGCTGTTTTTT. It is translated as CASSSRLGFNTGELFF.

This chain uses TRBV5-1 with TRBJ1-2; a weak D match, TRBD1 (5 bases). The V and J ends lost 5 bases and 4 bases respectively, with 18 bases between them. This CDR3 comprises 15 residues. Germline V gene lookup returns CDR1 SGHRS and CDR2 YFSETQ. CDR3: CASREDTAVVYGYTF. The CDR3 DNA is TGCGCCAGCAGGGAGGACACCGCAGTGGTCTATGGCTACACCTTC.

CDR3 amino acids: CASSVDGQVGSPLHF. In DNA form, the CDR3 reads TGTGCCAGCAGCGTAGATGGCCAGGTTGGGTCACCCCTCCACTTT. V and J are TRBV9 and TRBJ1-6; D gene unclear. Germline V CDR1 and CDR2: SGDLS, YYNGEE. Trimming stripped 0 bases from V and 10 bases from J, with 14 bases between. The CDR3 runs 15 residues.

This clone was seen only a few times. Other nucleotide sequences in the sample specify the same CDR3. CDR3 residues: CASSLRQGGNTEAFF. The CDR3 bases are TGTGCCAGCAGCTTACGACAGGGCGGGAACACTGAAGCTTTCTTT. V is TRBV11-2 and J is TRBJ1-1; 7 bases match TRBD1. This CDR3 region has 15 residues. Germline CDR1 is SGHAT and CDR2 is FQNNGV. V gave up 2 bases and J gave up 1 base; unmatched junction bases: 4.

Worth noting for this clone: Other DNA sequences from this sample encode an identical CDR3 as well. This chain uses TRBV27 with TRBJ2-4; possibly TRBD1 for D (6 bases). V lost 5 bases to trimming and J lost 5 bases, with 10 bases between them. Germline CDR1 reads MNHEY; CDR2 reads SMNVEV (reference sequence). The CDR3 is 13 amino acids. Written as DNA, the CDR3 is TGTGCCAGCAGTCGGACAGTCCAAAACATTCAGTACTTC. Its translation: CASSRTVQNIQYF.

As concerns this clone: The sample has other DNA sequences that encode this CDR3 too. V usage is TRBV7-2 and J usage is TRBJ2-5; 11 bases match TRBD2. CDR3 length: 17 amino acids. The V segment lost 0 bases and the J segment 6 bases; nucleotides outside the gene matches: 9. Per germline, CDR1 SGHTA and CDR2 FQGNSA. The CDR3, as DNA: TGTGCCAGCAGCTTAGCTGCCGGGACTAGCGGTATGAAGACCCAGTACTTC. This translates into CASSLAAGTSGMKTQYF.

This chain connects TRBV21-1 to TRBJ1-1; the table's TRBD1 call for D was not verified on the DNA. TRBV21-1 is a pseudogene segment. The CDR3 totals 14 residues. The CDR3 nucleotides are TGTGCCAGCAGCAAAGAAGACAGGGGCCCTGAAGCTTTCTTT. It is translated as CASSKEDRGPEAFF.

The chain has TRBV2 and TRBJ2-7; D gene unclear. This CDR3 contains 13 residues. Germline CDR1 is SNHLY and CDR2 is FYNNEI. Deletions cut 4 bases from V and 5 bases from J, with 12 bases between. The CDR3 protein is CASSVKGGNEQYF. Here the CDR3 DNA reads TGTGCCAGCAGTGTGAAGGGTGGGAACGAGCAGTACTTC.

V gene TRBV11-2 combines with J gene TRBJ1-1; D perhaps matches TRBD1 (5 bases). The V gene lost 3 bases and the J gene lost 6 bases, with 20 bases spanning the gap. The CDR3 contains 16 residues. Germline V CDR1 and CDR2: SGHAT, FQNNGV. CDR3 sequence: CASSLRGAPGGSEAFF. DNA of the CDR3: TGTGCCAGCAGCTTGAGAGGGGCCCCCGGAGGGTCTGAAGCTTTCTTT.

V is TRBV27 and J is TRBJ2-1, with 9 bases matching TRBD2. Germline V gives CDR1 MNHEY, CDR2 SMNVEV (reference sequence). The V gene end was trimmed by 7 bases and the J gene end by 8 bases; junction bases not matched to a gene: 9. CDR3 size: 14 residues. In DNA form, the CDR3 reads TGTGCCAGCACCCGACGGGCGGGAGGGGATGAGCAGTTCTTC. Translating it yields CASTRRAGGDEQFF.

This rearrangement joins TRBV5-1 to TRBJ2-5; possibly TRBD1 or TRBD2 for D (5 bases each). The end of the DNA is better explained by TRBJ2-7, so the J call may be wrong. Germline V lookup: CDR1 SGHRS, CDR2 YFSETQ. CDR3 size: 19 residues. This CDR3 is CASSLGLPTGTVSSYEQYF. CDR3 nucleotides: TGCGCCAGCAGCTTGGGGCTCCCAACCGGGACCGTGAGCTCCTACGAGCAGTACTTC.

The chain is built from TRBV5-1 and TRBJ1-2; D is unresolved. The CDR3 length is 15 residues. Germline V gene lookup returns CDR1 SGHRS and CDR2 YFSETQ. Trimming removed 5 bases at V and 4 bases at J, with 18 bases between. This chain's CDR3 is CASRPEAGRTYGYTF. CDR3 in DNA: TGCGCCAGCAGACCCGAAGCCGGACGGACCTATGGCTACACCTTC.

The chain is built from TRBV4-3 and TRBJ1-1; perhaps TRBD1 as D (5 bases). Germline loops: CDR1 LGHNA, CDR2 YSLEER. With 2 bases removed from V and 1 base from J, the gap between germline ends came to 11 bases. The CDR3 contains 15 residues. The CDR3 here is CASSQIYGANTEAFF. The DNA of the CDR3 is TGCGCCAGCAGCCAAATCTATGGGGCGAACACTGAAGCTTTCTTT.

The gene calls are TRBV30 and TRBJ1-6; a possible D gene is TRBD1 (5 bases). The CDR3 length is 11 residues. V lost 3 bases, J lost 19 bases, and 16 bases lay in between. CDR1 and CDR2 (germline): GTSNPN, SVGIG (reference sequence). CDR3 region: CAWSAGTARHF. In DNA, the CDR3 is TGTGCCTGGAGCGCTGGGACCGCCCGGCACTTT. The entire variable domain, with the rest obtained from reference TRBV30 and TRBJ1-6, is as follows: SQTIHQWPATLVQPVGSPLSLECTVEGTSNPNLYWYRQAAGRGLQLLFYSVGIGQISSEVPQNLSASRPQDRQFILSSKKLLLSDSGFYLCAWSAGTARHFGNGTRLTVT.

J is TRBJ2-1 and V is TRBV13; the match to TRBD2 covers 8 bases. The germline V gene has CDR1 PRHDT and CDR2 FYEKMQ (reference sequence). V dropped 1 base and J dropped 8; count of bases not matched to a gene: 10. The CDR3 runs to 16 residues. CDR3 sequence: CASSLAGGPRGDEQFF. In DNA form, the CDR3 reads TGTGCCAGCAGCTTAGCGGGAGGGCCAAGGGGAGATGAGCAGTTCTTC.